A single sample is the source of the 15 T cell receptor beta chains below, sequenced in a study of monozygotic twins with inflammatory bowel disease. From its re-call of the 5' RACE reads, TCRdb lists each CDR3 protein once, without DNA. The sample table includes some 200,000 distinct CDR3 sequences. The sequenced sample was blood. These TCRs come from a human donor with ulcerative colitis or Crohn's disease, or a healthy co-twin of an affected twin (not recorded which).

The V gene is TRBV5-1, the J gene TRBJ2-7. There are 12 residues in the CDR3. Germline assignment: CDR1 SGHRS and CDR2 YFSETQ. CDR3 residues: CASSTSSYEQYF.

V and J are TRBV12-3 or TRBV12-4 and TRBJ1-6. This CDR3 is 12 amino acids long. CDR3 protein: CASSFVRSPLHF.

The V and J genes are TRBV19 and TRBJ1-3. Germline V gene sequence: CDR1 LNHDA, CDR2 SQIVND (reference sequence). The length of the CDR3 is 13 residues. The CDR3 spells CASRRDSGNTIYF.

The gene calls are TRBV20-1 and TRBJ1-6; the TRBD1 assignment by TCRdb is unverifiable without DNA. Per the germline V gene, CDR1 is DFQATT and CDR2 is SNEGSKA (reference sequence). CDR3 length: 16 residues. The CDR3: CSAREAGQGRNSPLHF.

The V and J genes are TRBV9 and TRBJ2-3; lacking DNA, the TRBD2 call made by TCRdb goes unchecked. CDR1 and CDR2 (germline): SGDLS, YYNGEE. The CDR3 has 16 amino acids. The CDR3 region is CASSWGASVSTDTQYF.

This chain joins TRBV6-1 and TRBJ1-2; without DNA, the TCRdb call of TRBD1 cannot be checked. Germline lookup yields CDR1 MNHNS and CDR2 SASEGT. This CDR3 spans 13 amino acids. CDR3 sequence: CASSEAFPGGYTF.

The chain carries TRBV6-1 and TRBJ1-5; with no DNA, the TCRdb D assignment of TRBD1 cannot be verified. The CDR3 length is 13 residues. Germline V gene data show CDR1 as MNHNS and CDR2 as SASEGT. The CDR3 spells CASSDRGMDPQHF.

V gene TRBV7-6 combines with J gene TRBJ2-7; TCRdb's D gene call, TRBD1, goes unchecked for lack of DNA. There are 15 residues in the CDR3. The germline V gene has CDR1 SGHVS and CDR2 FNYEAQ. This chain's CDR3 is CASSPGTASSYEQYF.

V usage is TRBV3-1 and J usage is TRBJ1-1; the TRBD1 assignment by TCRdb is unverifiable without DNA. CDR1 LGHDT and CDR2 YNNKEL come from the germline V gene (reference sequence). The CDR3 spans 15 residues. The CDR3 region is CASSQRTLVNTEAFF.

The V gene is TRBV20-1, the J gene TRBJ1-6; TCRdb's D call of TRBD1 is untestable without DNA. The CDR3 contains 15 residues. CDR1 and CDR2 from the germline V gene are DFQATT and SNEGSKA (reference sequence). This CDR3 is CSAGGSAQENSPLHF.

The J gene is TRBJ2-3, the V gene TRBV6-5. Looked up from germline, CDR1 is MNHEY and CDR2 is SVGAGI. There are 13 residues in the CDR3. The CDR3 sequence: CASSYLATDTQYF.

The V gene is TRBV5-1, the J gene TRBJ1-1; lacking DNA, the TRBD1 call made by TCRdb goes unchecked. CDR3 length: 12 residues. The V gene's germline CDR1 is SGHRS and CDR2 YFSETQ. CDR3 region: CASSSSPAEAFF.

The chain uses TRBV4-1 and TRBJ2-3; without DNA, the TCRdb call of TRBD1 cannot be checked. Per the germline V gene, CDR1 is MGHRA and CDR2 is YSYEKL. There are 14 residues in the CDR3. Here the CDR3 reads CASSSLLTGGSQYF.

CDR3 residues: CATSDAGRPHEKLFF. This chain connects TRBV24-1 to TRBJ1-4. The length of the CDR3 is 15 residues. CDR1 and CDR2 from the germline V gene are KGHDR and SFDVKD.

The V and J genes are TRBV3-1 and TRBJ1-1; TCRdb picks TRBD1, but there is no DNA to check that call. Germline loops: CDR1 LGHDT, CDR2 YNNKEL (reference sequence). The CDR3 totals 11 residues. This CDR3 reads CAVRGPVEAFF.